These 8 T cell receptor beta chains share one sample of origin, sequenced in a study of T cell repertoires in cytomegalovirus infection. Each CDR3 protein gets one entry after TCRdb re-called the reads with MiXCR. The data contain hundreds of thousands of distinct CDR3 sequences, around 30% of them singletons. Their antigen targets remain unknown. The source was cultured CD8+ T cells from PBMCs, collected from culture after CMV antigen stimulation. These receptor sequences come from a human donor in good health (CMV status not recorded). Some clones in this sample may be carry-over from other donors' samples.

V gene TRBV10-3 combines with J gene TRBJ2-2, with 13 bases that match TRBD2. Germline V gene sequence: CDR1 ENHRY, CDR2 SYGVKD. The CDR3 has 18 residues. Trimming removed 10 bases from V and 2 bases from J; junction bases left unmatched: 13. The CDR3 DNA reads as TGTGCCACCACCACCGGGACTAGCGGGGCCTTCAACACCGGGGAGCTGTTTTTT. Translating gives CATTTGTSGAFNTGELFF.

V and J are TRBV9 and TRBJ2-7; D might be TRBD2 (5 bases). There are 13 residues in the CDR3. V was cut by 0 bases and J by 7 bases, with 11 bases left in between. Per the germline V gene, CDR1 is SGDLS and CDR2 is YYNGEE. The CDR3 bases are TGTGCCAGCAGCGTAGGCACTTCGGGGGAGCAGTACTTC. Protein: CASSVGTSGEQYF.

A note on this clonotype: A read error may explain this, as a much larger clone is one base away. This sequence joins TRBV6-2 or TRBV6-3 and TRBJ2-7; TRBD1 agrees at 7 bases. This CDR3 spans 12 amino acids. J lost 3 bases, V lost 7 bases, and 3 bases had no gene match. From germline, CDR1 is MNHEY and CDR2 SVGEGT. In DNA form, the CDR3 reads TGTGCCAGCAATGGGGACAGCTACGAGCAGTACGTC. This encodes CASNGDSYEQYV.

V is TRBV7-3 and J is TRBJ1-1, with a tentative D call TRBD1 (5 bases). The ends were cut back, 10 bases at V and 2 bases at J, with 11 bases in the middle. This CDR3 is 12 amino acids long. Per the germline V gene, CDR1 is SGHTA and CDR2 is FQGTGA. The DNA for the CDR3 is TGTGCCACCGAGGGGTATAACACTGAAGCTTTCTTT. This codes for CATEGYNTEAFF.

This chain links TRBV20-1 with TRBJ2-3, with TRBD2 matching 9 bases. The CDR3 runs 13 residues. CDR1 is DFQATT and CDR2 is SNEGSKA in the germline V gene (reference sequence). The V gene end was trimmed by 3 bases and the J gene end by 8 bases; junction bases not matched to a gene: 6. As DNA, the CDR3 is TGCAGTGCTAGGGTTAGCGGGGGCCCTACGCAGTATTTT. This sequence encodes CSARVSGGPTQYF.

A few counts support this clonotype. The genes are TRBV6-1 and TRBJ1-2; perhaps TRBD1 as D (5 bases). This CDR3 has 12 residues. The germline V and J ends were trimmed by 1 base and 6 bases, with 6 bases remaining between them. Germline loops: CDR1 MNHNS, CDR2 SASEGT. The DNA of the CDR3 is TGTGCCAGCAGTGAAGAGGGGCATGGCTACACCTTC. Protein: CASSEEGHGYTF.

This clonotype has ten or more counts. The V and J genes are TRBV6-2 or TRBV6-3 and TRBJ2-1; the D gene is possibly TRBD2 (6 bases). Trimming took 2 bases from V and 8 from J, leaving 16 bases between them. The germline gives CDR1 MNHEY, CDR2 SVGEGT. This CDR3 has 15 amino acids. CDR3 loop: CASSYRGLAPYEQFF. Written as DNA, the CDR3 is TGTGCCAGCAGTTACCGGGGACTCGCCCCATATGAGCAGTTCTTC.

The sample holds many counts of this clonotype. The genes are TRBV7-9 and TRBJ2-5; D ambiguous. The V gene's germline CDR1 is SEHNR and CDR2 FQNEAQ (reference sequence). This CDR3 is 16 amino acids long. V was clipped by 5 bases and J by 2 bases, with 18 bases between them. CDR3 sequence (DNA): TGTGCCAGCAGCCCCGACCTTCCTTTTTGGCAAGAGACCCAGTACTTC. Protein: CASSPDLPFWQETQYF.